The 12 T cell receptor beta chains below all came from one sample that was sequenced in a study of PD-1 blockade in classical Hodgkin lymphoma. Sequencing used immunoSEQ multiplex PCR; TCRdb keeps in-frame clones, though not all of them. The data contain about 20,000 clones, over 60% of them singletons. Described time point: cycle 4 day 1 (C4D1), after less than 7 weeks of nivolumab. Relapse after autologous stem cell transplantation occurred in every patient, and brentuximab vedotin exposure varied. This specimen consisted of peripheral blood mononuclear cells (PBMCs), obtained before the fourth cycle of nivolumab. These receptors all come from a human donor with classical Hodgkin lymphoma.

Only a few counts were recorded for this clone. The chain recombines TRBV7-6 with TRBJ2-2; D is unresolved. The germline V and J ends were trimmed by 6 bases and 6 bases, with 14 bases remaining between them. Per germline, CDR1 SGHVS and CDR2 FNYEAQ. CDR3 length: 14 residues. The CDR3 nucleotides read TGTGCCAGCAGTGGGTTCCTTCGCGCCGGGGAGCTGTTTTTT. This codes for CASSGFLRAGELFF.

The chain recombines TRBV28 with TRBJ2-7; D not certain. Germline CDR1 and CDR2: MDHEN and SYDVKM. V gave up 4 bases and J gave up 4 bases, with 5 bases separating them. The CDR3 has 11 amino acids. CDR3 DNA: TGTGCCAGCAGTTCGGGTTACGAGCAGTACTTC. Its translation is CASSSGYEQYF.

The CDR3 protein is CASSSTSGIGNEQFF. The CDR3 bases are TGTGCCAGCAGCAGTACTAGCGGGATAGGCAATGAGCAGTTCTTC. The chain employs TRBV5-4 and TRBJ2-1, with 10 positions matching TRBD2. The CDR3 runs 15 residues. Germline V gene lookup returns CDR1 SGHNT and CDR2 YYREEE (reference sequence). Trimming took 4 bases from V and 6 from J; bases not matched to a gene: 7.

The chain employs TRBV1 and TRBJ2-5; TRBD2, the table's D call, was not compared with the DNA. TRBV1 is labeled a pseudogene. The CDR3 length is 15 residues. CDR3 nucleotide sequence: TGCACCAGCTGGGGGGGAGAGGGTCTACAAGAGACCCAGTACTTC. It translates to CTSWGGEGLQETQYF.

The V call is TRBV7-9, the J call TRBJ2-7; TRBD2 matches at 7 bases. The CDR3 sequence is 13 residues long. Trimming took 4 bases from V and 5 from J; bases not matched to a gene: 5. CDR1 and CDR2 (germline): SEHNR, FQNEAQ (reference sequence). CDR3 sequence reads: CASSSGRSNEQYF. The DNA for the CDR3 is TGTGCCAGCAGCTCCGGGAGGAGCAACGAGCAGTACTTC.

J is TRBJ1-4 and V is TRBV28, with D possibly matching TRBD1 (5 bases). Trimming left V 6 bases short and J 4 bases short, with 9 bases between. This CDR3 region has 13 residues. Germline V gene lookup returns CDR1 MDHEN and CDR2 SYDVKM. This chain's CDR3 is CASRGGINEKLFF. The CDR3 DNA follows: TGTGCCAGCAGGGGGGGGATTAATGAAAAACTGTTTTTT.

The J gene is TRBJ1-5, the V gene TRBV27, with 9 bases fitting TRBD1. CDR3 length: 14 residues. CDR1 and CDR2 from the germline V gene are MNHEY and SMNVEV (reference sequence). Unmatched junction bases numbered 6, after V lost 5 bases and J lost 7 bases. In DNA form, the CDR3 reads TGTGCCAGCAGTCCCGGGACAGGGAGACAGCCCCAGCATTTT. Translated, it gives CASSPGTGRQPQHF.

The chain uses TRBV28 and TRBJ2-2, with 10 bases aligning to TRBD2. This CDR3 is built from 22 residues. Germline lookup yields CDR1 MDHEN and CDR2 SYDVKM. V trimming: 7 bases; J trimming: 1 base; junction bases outside the gene matches: 24. For the CDR3, the DNA is TGTGCCAGCAAAGCGGGAGGGCCGTCGGAAATATTGAATCCGATGAACACCGGGGAGCTGTTTTTT. Amino acids: CASKAGGPSEILNPMNTGELFF.

The V call is TRBV2, the J call TRBJ1-6; 11 positions match TRBD1. The CDR3 consists of 14 residues. Germline CDR1 reads SNHLY; CDR2 reads FYNNEI. The V and J ends lost 10 bases and 6 bases, in that order; junction bases with no gene match: 5. The CDR3 spells CAKGGTGGNSPLHF. CDR3 in DNA: TGTGCCAAAGGGGGGACAGGGGGTAATTCACCCCTCCACTTT.

The chain has TRBV29-1 and TRBJ2-1, with 7 bases identical to TRBD2. The CDR3 runs 13 residues. With V trimmed by 8 bases and J by 7 bases, 11 bases remained unmatched. The V gene's germline CDR1 is SQVTM and CDR2 ANQGSEA. The CDR3 DNA sequence: TGCAGCTCAAGCCCTCCCGGGGGGAATGAGCAGTTCTTC. Amino acid sequence: CSSSPPGGNEQFF.

This sequence joins TRBV5-4 and TRBJ2-1; weak D call: TRBD2 (6 bases). This CDR3 contains 14 residues. The germline gives CDR1 SGHNT, CDR2 YYREEE (reference sequence). V lost 4 bases and J 3 bases, leaving 11 bases between the germline ends. CDR3 sequence (DNA): TGTGCCAGCAGCGGCGGGACTGACTACAATGAGCAGTTCTTC. This encodes CASSGGTDYNEQFF.

The gene calls are TRBV6-6 and TRBJ1-2, with D unresolved. In germline, CDR1 is MNHNY, CDR2 SVGAGI (reference sequence). The CDR3 sequence is 14 residues long. V was shortened by 6 bases and J by 4 bases, with 15 bases between the two germline ends. The CDR3 nucleotides read TGTGCCAGCAGCTTACAGAAATCGGGCTATGGCTACACCTTC. It yields the protein CASSLQKSGYGYTF.